The rows below give T cell receptor beta chains drawn from one sample of a study of blood T cell repertoires in COVID-19. The method was immunoSEQ multiplex PCR; TCRdb's version includes in-frame clones alone and lacks a portion of them. The sample gives 150,000 to 200,000 clones, 87% of which show up once; more than 5% is in the top ten. The sample consisted of peripheral blood. Every receptor here comes from a human donor in a cohort sampled during active COVID-19. Both conserved end residues are part of each CDR3. The D gene is left open where the match is weak. Part of the rows lack a size; the others show once, few, many or a class for expanded clones.

j_gene | v_gene | abundance | d_gene | CDR3nt | CDR3aa
TRBJ1-1 | TRBV29-1 | NA | TRBD1 | TGCAGCGTGTCTCGGACAGGGGGCAACACTGAAGCTTTCTTT | CSVSRTGGNTEAFF
TRBJ1-6 | TRBV7-9 | NA | TRBD1 | TGTGCCAGCAGCTTAGGGGGGACAGATAATTCACCCCTCCACTTT | CASSLGGTDNSPLHF
TRBJ2-3 | TRBV6-5 | NA | TRBD2 | TGTGCCAGCAGGACTAGCGGGAGTAGGGCAGATACGCAGTATTTT | CASRTSGSRADTQYF
TRBJ2-7 | TRBV7-6 | once | NA | TGTGCCAGCAGCTTGGGACATACCTACGAGCAGTACTTC | CASSLGHTYEQYF
TRBJ1-4 | TRBV19 | few | NA | TGTGCCAGTAGTGGGGCAGGGGCGCGTGAAAAACTGTTTTTT | CASSGAGAREKLFF
TRBJ2-7 | TRBV28 | NA | TRBD1 | TGTGCCAGCAGTCCCCGGACAGGGCCCTACGAGCAGTACTTC | CASSPRTGPYEQYF
TRBJ2-7 | TRBV6-5 | NA | NA | TGTGCCAGCAGTTACTCGCGGGGGCGGACTTACGAGCAGTACTTC | CASSYSRGRTYEQYF
TRBJ2-7 | TRBV11-2 | NA | NA | TGTGCCAGCAGCTTACAGGGAGGTTACGAGCAGTACTTC | CASSLQGGYEQYF
TRBJ2-7 | TRBV5-5 | few | TRBD1 | TGTGCCAGCAGCGACGTGGACAGGGCCTCCTACGAGCAGTACTTC | CASSDVDRASYEQYF
TRBJ1-1 | TRBV28 | NA | NA | TGTGCCAGCAGTTTGGGGACTATGAACACTGAAGCTTTCTTT | CASSLGTMNTEAFF
TRBJ2-1 | TRBV9 | NA | TRBD2 | TGTGCCAGCAGCCCCGGACTAGCGGTCTACAATGAGCAGTTCTTC | CASSPGLAVYNEQFF
TRBJ2-2 | TRBV2 | NA | NA | TGTGCCAGCAAGATGCTAGTACGAACCGGGGAGCTGTTTTTT | CASKMLVRTGELFF
TRBJ2-5 | TRBV7-9 | NA | NA | TGTGCCAGCAGCCCCTTAGGGGGGGACCAAGAGACCCAGTACTTC | CASSPLGGDQETQYF
TRBJ2-7 | TRBV19 | few | TRBD2 | TGTGCCAGTAGTGCCCCTCTAGCGGGGGGTACCTACGAGCAGTACTTC | CASSAPLAGGTYEQYF
TRBJ2-7 | TRBV7-2 | NA | TRBD1 | TGTGCCAGCAGCTCATTTCCGGGACAGGGCTACGAGCAGTACTTC | CASSSFPGQGYEQYF
TRBJ1-3 | TRBV9 | NA | NA | TGTGCCAGCAGCGTAGGTACAGCCGGAAACACCATATATTTT | CASSVGTAGNTIYF
TRBJ1-2 | TRBV15 | NA | NA | TGTGCCACCAGCAGAGGTGGCAGTCTCTATGGCTACACCTTC | CATSRGGSLYGYTF
TRBJ2-7 | TRBV19 | NA | NA | TGTGCCAGTAGTATAACAGCACGCGGCGGGACGAAAACCTCCTACGAGCAGTACTTC | CASSITARGGTKTSYEQYF
TRBJ1-2 | TRBV29-1 | NA | TRBD1 | TGCAGCGCCACAGGGGGTCCTAACTATGGCTACACCTTC | CSATGGPNYGYTF
TRBJ2-7 | TRBV28 | NA | TRBD2 | TGTGCCAGCAGCCTTCTAGCGGGGGCCTCCTCCTACGAGCAGTACTTC | CASSLLAGASSYEQYF
TRBJ1-5 | TRBV7-2 | NA | TRBD1 | TGTGCCAGCAGCTTGACAGGGGGCGAGGGGCCCCAGCATTTT | CASSLTGGEGPQHF
TRBJ2-7 | TRBV19 | NA | TRBD2 | TGTGCCAGTAGTGCGGCTAGCGGGACTTCCTACGAGCAGTACTTC | CASSAASGTSYEQYF
TRBJ2-1 | TRBV7-2 | NA | NA | TGTGCCAGCAGCTTAACGGTATCGTACCTTCCATTCAATCGATGGTTCTTC | CASSLTVSYLPFNRWFF
TRBJ2-1 | TRBV19 | NA | TRBD2 | TGTGCCAGTAGTATAGGCGGGGGGGATCGGGGAAATGAGCAGTTCTTC | CASSIGGGDRGNEQFF
TRBJ1-1 | TRBV6-5 | NA | NA | TGTGCCAGCAGTTACTCGACCAGGGGAATGTCAGCTTTCTTT | CASSYSTRGMSAFF
TRBJ2-7 | TRBV9 | NA | NA | TGTGCCAGCAGCGTAAACGGGGGAGAGCAGTACTTC | CASSVNGGEQYF
TRBJ1-5 | TRBV6-4 | NA | NA | TGTGCCAGCAGATTGGACAGCAATAGCAATCAGCCCCAGCATTTT | CASRLDSNSNQPQHF
TRBJ1-1 | TRBV5-4 | NA | NA | TGTGCCAGCAGCTTGGCGGGGATTACTGAAGCTTTCTTT | CASSLAGITEAFF
TRBJ1-2 | TRBV19 | once | NA | TGTGCCAGTAGTGGCCCTCGGGACACCCCCTATGGCTACACCTTC | CASSGPRDTPYGYTF
TRBJ1-2 | TRBV7-9 | few | NA | TGTGCCAGCAGCCCTATAGGAACAGGGTCACAAGGCTACACCTTC | CASSPIGTGSQGYTF
TRBJ1-4 | TRBV13 | NA | NA | TGTGCCAGCAGCCCACAGGGTGGCCTGGATGAAAAACTGTTTTTT | CASSPQGGLDEKLFF
TRBJ2-1 | TRBV13 | NA | TRBD1 | TGTGCCAGCAGCTCGCGACAGGGCACAGGCGATGAGCAGTTCTTC | CASSSRQGTGDEQFF
TRBJ1-2 | TRBV19 | NA | TRBD1 | TGTGCCAGTAGTAAGGGAGGGGCTGACAGGGGCGATGGCTACACCTTC | CASSKGGADRGDGYTF
TRBJ2-7 | TRBV18 | NA | TRBD1 | TGTGCCAGCTCACCACCCTCACAGGGGGCTTGGAGCTACGAGCAGTACTTC | CASSPPSQGAWSYEQYF
TRBJ2-7 | TRBV4-1 | once | TRBD2 | TGCGCCAGCAGCCAAGAGCCTAGCGGGGGTTACGAGCAGTACTTC | CASSQEPSGGYEQYF
TRBJ2-7 | TRBV7-6 | NA | NA | TGTGCCAGCAGCTTATCGGTAGACGGAGCCTCCTACGAGCAGTACTTC | CASSLSVDGASYEQYF
TRBJ2-7 | TRBV11-2 | NA | TRBD1 | TGTGCCAGCAGCTTGGGGGACAGTGTCCACGAGCAGTACTTC | CASSLGDSVHEQYF
TRBJ1-5 | TRBV9 | NA | NA | TGTGCCAGCAGCGTCGGGTCGGGGGTCAATCAGCCCCAGCATTTT | CASSVGSGVNQPQHF
TRBJ1-5 | TRBV24-1 | NA | TRBD1 | TGTGCCACCAGTGACCCGGGACAGGGCTTCAATCAGCCCCAGCATTTT | CATSDPGQGFNQPQHF
TRBJ1-1 | TRBV6-2/TRBV6-3 | NA | NA | TGTGCCAGCAGTTCGGGACACCTTTGGGGCACTGAAGCTTTCTTT | CASSSGHLWGTEAFF
TRBJ2-7 | TRBV6-5 | NA | NA | TGTGCCAGCTCTAGGGGTGGGCACACCTACGAGCAGTACTTC | CASSRGGHTYEQYF
TRBJ1-2 | TRBV19 | NA | NA | TGTGCCAGTACAACAGGGTCGGGCTACACCTTC | CASTTGSGYTF
TRBJ1-3 | TRBV6-4 | NA | TRBD1 | TGTGCCAGCTCAGACAGGGGACCAAAGACCATATATTTT | CASSDRGPKTIYF
TRBJ1-5 | TRBV27 | NA | TRBD1 | TGTGCCAGCAGTCTGGGGACAGCTGCCGATCAGCCCCAGCATTTT | CASSLGTAADQPQHF
TRBJ1-2 | TRBV24-1 | NA | TRBD1 | TGTGCCACCAGTGAAGCGGACAGGGGAAGCTATGGCTACACCTTC | CATSEADRGSYGYTF
TRBJ1-5 | TRBV19 | NA | NA | TGTGCCGTGGGGGAGGGTAGCAATCAGCCCCAGCATTTT | CAVGEGSNQPQHF
TRBJ1-1 | TRBV30 | NA | NA | TGTGCCTGGAGTTTGGGGGGGTTTGGGAACACTGAAGCTTTCTTT | CAWSLGGFGNTEAFF
TRBJ1-5 | TRBV23-1 | NA | NA | TGCGCCAGCAGTCCTGTAGGGGGAAGCAATCAGCCCCAGCATTTT | CASSPVGGSNQPQHF